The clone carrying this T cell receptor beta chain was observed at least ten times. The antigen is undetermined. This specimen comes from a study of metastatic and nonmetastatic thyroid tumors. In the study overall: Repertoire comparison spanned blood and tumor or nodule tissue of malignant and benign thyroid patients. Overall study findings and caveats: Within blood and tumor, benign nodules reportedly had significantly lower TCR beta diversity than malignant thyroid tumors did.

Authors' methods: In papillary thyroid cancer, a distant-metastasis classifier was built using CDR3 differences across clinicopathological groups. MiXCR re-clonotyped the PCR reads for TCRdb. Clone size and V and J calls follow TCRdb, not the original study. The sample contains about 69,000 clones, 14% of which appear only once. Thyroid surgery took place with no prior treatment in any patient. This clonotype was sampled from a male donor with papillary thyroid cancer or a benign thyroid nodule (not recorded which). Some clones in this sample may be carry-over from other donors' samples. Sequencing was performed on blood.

The CDR3 nucleotides are TGCGCCAGCAGCTTGGCAGTACAAGAGACCCAGTACTTC. Encoded protein: CASSLAVQETQYF. V is TRBV5-1 and J is TRBJ2-5, with D unclear. The CDR3 loop spans 13 amino acids. The V end lost 0 bases, the J end lost 2 bases, and 5 bases lay between the germline ends. Per germline, CDR1 SGHRS and CDR2 YFSETQ. Full variable domain (remainder filled in from reference TRBV5-1 and TRBJ2-5): KAGVTQTPRYLIKTRGQQVTLSCSPISGHRSVSWYQQTPGQGLQFLFEYFSETQRNKGNFPGRFSGRQFSNSRSEMNVSTLELGDSALYLCASSLAVQETQYFGPGTRLLVL.